The sequence of this T cell receptor (beta chain) was determined in a study of metastatic and nonmetastatic thyroid tumors. Study context: For malignant and benign thyroid patients, tumor or nodule tissue and blood were the sources whose repertoires were compared.

This clone was seen more than once but under ten times. Its antigen is not known. No patient received treatment before thyroid surgery. In the original processing: CDR3 was compared across clinicopathological groups, and the resulting differences were used to build a distant-metastasis classifier for papillary thyroid cancer. TCRdb reprocessed the PCR reads via MiXCR. Clone size and V and J calls follow TCRdb, not the original study. The repertoire has 21,000 or so clones, roughly 9.7% of them found once; the top ten carry more than 25%. Whole-study findings and limits: Within blood and tumor, benign nodules reportedly had significantly lower TCR beta diversity than malignant thyroid tumors did.

This CDR3 comprises 17 residues. Per the germline V gene, CDR1 is MGHRA and CDR2 is YSYEKL. Trimming took 1 base from V and 5 from J; bases not matched to a gene: 4. The source material was blood. The clonotype comes from a female donor with papillary thyroid cancer or a benign thyroid nodule (not recorded which). Some clones in this sample may be carry-over from other donors' samples. The V and J genes are TRBV4-1 and TRBJ2-5, with 16 bases identical to TRBD2. The CDR3 spells CASSQVGLAGGPETQYF. The CDR3, as DNA: TGCGCCAGCAGCCAAGTGGGACTAGCGGGAGGGCCGGAGACCCAGTACTTC.